This T cell receptor beta chain was sequenced during a study of T cells in localized non-small cell lung cancer (dated by TCRdb to about 2020). Study-level background: T cell repertoires of some 240 early-stage NSCLC patients were analyzed, with tumors being compared against uninvolved tumor-adjacent lungs. All 250 or so NSCLC patients in the cohort were treatment-naive and had localized lung tumors that were resected. A mean age of approximately 70 years was recorded for the NSCLC patients, of whom under 150 were male and 85 to 110 were female.

Notes on this clone: Its cognate antigen has yet to be identified. Within one base of it there is no much larger clone, and no base qualities were kept.

At diagnosis, tumor, uninvolved tumor-adjacent lung and peripheral blood were collected and then preserved as a mix of FFPE and fresh-frozen material. Blood samples were analyzed as peripheral blood mononuclear cells for TCR repertoire profiling. What the authors observed across the whole study: Because the study design was exploratory, TCR variables were selected using unadjusted p-values without false-discovery rate correction. A median of 57 of the top 100 tumor clones turned up in the paired uninvolved adjacent lung, and around 27 of those clones also ranked among the top 100 of that same adjacent lung. Multi-region tumor sequencing was not performed, so intratumor heterogeneity could not be excluded. Longer overall survival was associated with higher blood T cell density, whereas shorter survival was associated with higher adjacent-lung clonality. Uninvolved tumor-adjacent lung showed the highest T cell clonality, higher than tumor, which suggests more focused antigenic responses in the adjacent lung.

The immunoSEQ Assay was used to sequence TCR beta CDR3 regions from DNA. In the authors' own workflow: To compute T cell density, TCR beta template counts were normalized to usable DNA, which was estimated by amplifying housekeeping genes. The preseqR package was used to estimate richness by extrapolating to 400,000 templates for PBMC samples and to 120,000 templates for tissue samples. Clonality was defined by subtracting Pielou's evenness from one. Differential abundance testing on productive amino-acid clonotypes, with a minimum total count of 5 and an alpha of 0.1, was used to identify tissue-enriched TCRs. Repertoire overlap between compartments was quantified with the Jaccard Index and Morisita Overlap Index. GLIPH grouped TCR beta CDR3s together with public tetramer-defined viral CDR3s, and a viral motif had to include at least three viral sequences and show V-gene enrichment. The source is immuneACCESS, and TCRdb retained only in-frame sequences with V and J called. Part of the clones is not carried over; for the studies checked, unresolved V genes explain less than half of this, and the remainder is unexplained. V and J calls and clone size follow that table, whereas D and trimming were derived from the DNA. The sample yields 25,000 to 35,000 clones; about 89% were counted once. The ten largest clonotypes hold around 3.2% of the sample.

V loses 2 bases, J loses 3 bases, and the germline ends lie 8 bases apart. The germline V gene supplies CDR1 ENHRY and CDR2 SYGVKD. Including the terminal cysteine and phenylalanine, the CDR3 comprises 14 residues. The kept DNA is CDR3 alone, 42 bases in frame from the first base. The chain was built from TRBV10-3 and TRBJ1-5; no D gene call is confident. This TCR was recovered from a female donor aged 60 or older with stage I lung adenocarcinoma. The sample consisted of peripheral blood, taken before any cancer treatment. The CDR3 protein is CAISELGANQPQHF. The DNA is TGTGCCATCAGTGAGCTGGGAGCCAATCAGCCCCAGCATTTT.